The 23 T cell receptor beta chains reported below all come from one sample, sequenced in a study of T cells in Graves' hyperthyroidism and ophthalmopathy. TCR beta CDR3 region amplification was performed from RNA transcripts. The HTBI set primed first-round TCR CDR3 RT-PCR. Each CDR3 protein gets one entry after TCRdb re-called the multiplex PCR reads with MiXCR. This sample yields 600,000 or so distinct CDR3 sequences, of which 14% are seen a single time; over 6% belongs to the top ten. The sample comprised blood. All receptors derive from a woman between 18 and 29 years old with Graves' ophthalmopathy.

In this sample, this clonotype turned up a few times. The chain couples TRBV10-3 to TRBJ2-5; the match to TRBD2 covers 11 bases. The CDR3 covers 15 residues. The V gene end was trimmed by 7 bases and the J gene end by 3 bases; junction bases not matched to a gene: 7. The germline gives CDR1 ENHRY, CDR2 SYGVKD. CDR3 protein: CAIMMGSGREETQYF. CDR3 nucleotides: TGTGCCATCATGATGGGTAGCGGGAGGGAAGAGACCCAGTACTTC.

The chain employs TRBV7-9 and TRBJ2-4; TRBD1 matches 7 bases. This CDR3 is built from 17 residues. The V gene's germline CDR1 is SEHNR and CDR2 FQNEAQ (reference sequence). After removal of 1 base from V and 2 bases from J, the junction contained 8 bases not matched to a gene. The CDR3 region is CASSLVSQRGPKNIQYF. The DNA for the CDR3 is TGTGCCAGCAGCTTAGTTTCGCAAAGGGGGCCCAAAAACATTCAGTACTTC.

This clonotype was observed many times. This chain connects TRBV20-1 to TRBJ2-1; 7 bases map to TRBD1. The germline gives CDR1 DFQATT, CDR2 SNEGSKA (reference sequence). Unmatched junction bases numbered 7, after V lost 6 bases and J lost 5 bases. This CDR3 region has 13 residues. The CDR3 loop is CSAPLDRDNEQFF. Written as DNA, the CDR3 is TGCAGTGCACCCCTCGACAGGGACAATGAGCAGTTCTTC.

This clonotype appeared many times. The chain joins TRBV11-2 to TRBJ2-1, with D possibly matching TRBD2 (5 bases). V lost 8 bases, J lost 4 bases, and 15 bases lay in between. The CDR3 runs 14 residues. The germline V gene has CDR1 SGHAT and CDR2 FQNNGV. CDR3 bases: TGTGCCAGCTCACGAGCGGACCGATACAATGAGCAGTTCTTC. Protein product: CASSRADRYNEQFF.

This clonotype was detected many times. This chain uses TRBV2 with TRBJ2-7; 8 bases align to TRBD1. After removal of 2 bases from V and 0 bases from J, the junction contained 0 bases not matched to a gene. This CDR3 region has 14 residues. Germline V gene lookup returns CDR1 SNHLY and CDR2 FYNNEI. The CDR3 sequence: CASSEQGASYEQYF. CDR3 nucleotide sequence: TGTGCCAGCAGTGAACAGGGGGCCTCCTACGAGCAGTACTTC.

This clonotype showed up many times. The chain has TRBV7-3 and TRBJ2-3; D perhaps matches TRBD2 (6 bases). The CDR3 contains 14 residues. Germline CDR1 SGHTA, CDR2 FQGTGA. V was clipped by 4 bases and J by 3 bases, with 11 bases between them. The CDR3 region is CASSSGGPTDTQYF. The CDR3 DNA is TGTGCCAGCAGCTCCGGAGGGCCAACAGATACGCAGTATTTT.

This clonotype was detected many times. The chain is built from TRBV27 and TRBJ2-7; TRBD1 matches at 7 bases. Germline V gene sequence: CDR1 MNHEY, CDR2 SMNVEV (reference sequence). CDR3 size: 18 residues. The ends lost 4 bases at V and 3 bases at J; junction bases unmatched: 18. This CDR3 is CASSSPFRTGSSDYEQYF. CDR3 sequence (DNA): TGTGCCAGCAGTTCGCCATTTAGGACAGGTAGTTCAGACTACGAGCAGTACTTC.

This clonotype was seen a handful of times. Being one base from a much bigger clone, this may be a read error. The chain carries TRBV12-3 or TRBV12-4 and TRBJ1-2; D unclear. The CDR3 is made up of 15 amino acids. V lost 4 bases and J 3 bases, leaving 15 bases between the germline ends. The CDR3 region is CASSSLPRGYYGYTF. In DNA form, the CDR3 reads TGTGCCAGCAGTTCCCTACCTCGGGGATACTATGGCTACACCTTC.

This clonotype was found many times. The chain couples TRBV18 to TRBJ2-5; no firm D call. CDR3 length: 13 residues. Trimming removed 2 bases from V and 5 bases from J, with 9 bases in between. The germline CDR1 and CDR2 sequences are KGHSH and LQKENI. As DNA, the CDR3 is TGTGCCAGCTCACCAGGGATACGGGAGACCCAGTACTTC. Its translation is CASSPGIRETQYF.

With regard to this clonotype: A clone one base away is much larger, so this may be a read error. J is TRBJ1-3 and V is TRBV3-1, with D possibly matching TRBD1 (5 bases). CDR3 length: 16 residues. The germline gives CDR1 LGHDT, CDR2 YNNKEL (reference sequence). The CDR3 region has the DNA TGTGCCAGCAGCCAAGAGGGGGACGGATCTGGAAACGCCATATATTTT. Translation: CASSQEGDGSGNAIYF.

This clonotype was detected only a few times. J is TRBJ1-3 and V is TRBV7-2; TRBD1 aligns across 7 bases. This CDR3 contains 15 residues. Germline-derived CDR1 and CDR2 are SGHTA and FQGNSA. V was pared by 5 bases and J by 1 base, with 5 bases of the junction left unmatched. The CDR3 protein is CASSPQTGSGNTIYF. The CDR3 DNA is TGTGCCAGCAGCCCCCAGACAGGGTCTGGAAACACCATATATTTT.

This chain connects TRBV19 to TRBJ1-1; D is unclear. Germline-derived CDR1 and CDR2 are LNHDA and SQIVND (reference sequence). CDR3 length: 15 residues. The V end lost 7 bases, the J end lost 1 base, and 16 bases lay between the germline ends. CDR3 protein: CASTPRKVANTEAFF. CDR3 nucleotide sequence: TGTGCCAGTACTCCTCGTAAGGTGGCGAACACTGAAGCTTTCTTT.

The J gene is TRBJ2-2, the V gene TRBV12-3 or TRBV12-4, with D hard to call. The CDR3 length is 14 residues. Trimming left V 4 bases short and J 8 bases short, with 14 bases between. The CDR3 DNA follows: TGTGCCAGCAGTTCCGACCAAGCGACGGGGGAGCTGTTTTTT. Protein: CASSSDQATGELFF.

There are many counts of this clonotype. The gene calls are TRBV30 and TRBJ2-7; no reliable D call. Germline V CDR1 and CDR2: GTSNPN, SVGIG (reference sequence). Trimming shortened V by 2 bases and J by 0 bases, and 17 bases separated the two germline ends. The CDR3 consists of 16 residues. DNA for the CDR3: TGTGCCTGGAGTCACCCCTGGAAGAGGAGCTCCTACGAGCAGTACTTC. The encoded protein is CAWSHPWKRSSYEQYF.

This clonotype has a count of ten or more. At one boundary the junction diverges from the germline segment, which might be a read error. This sequence joins TRBV5-1 and TRBJ2-3; D ambiguous. From germline, CDR1 is SGHRS and CDR2 YFSETQ. The CDR3 loop spans 13 amino acids. Here the CDR3 DNA reads TGTGCCAGCTCACCAGACAGCACAGATACGCAGTATTTT. Amino acid sequence: CASSPDSTDTQYF.

This clonotype was found many times. This chain links TRBV7-3 with TRBJ2-2, with TRBD2 matching over 9 bases. The CDR3 is 14 amino acids. Looked up from germline, CDR1 is SGHTA and CDR2 is FQGTGA. V dropped 6 bases and J dropped 3; count of bases not matched to a gene: 2. This CDR3 is CASSSGSHTGELFF. CDR3 sequence (DNA): TGTGCCAGCAGTAGCGGGAGTCACACCGGGGAGCTGTTTTTT.

This clonotype was counted ten times or more. The chain links TRBV6-1 to TRBJ2-7; TRBD1 is a possible D gene (6 bases). V was cut by 6 bases and J by 2 bases, with 11 bases left in between. This CDR3 contains 13 residues. Per the germline V gene, CDR1 is MNHNS and CDR2 is SASEGT. This chain's CDR3 is CASRDSFPYEQYF. DNA for the CDR3: TGTGCCAGCAGGGACAGCTTTCCCTACGAGCAGTACTTC.

This clonotype has ten or more counts. The chain has TRBV28 and TRBJ1-1; D may be TRBD1 (6 bases). V lost 8 bases, J lost 4 bases, and 14 bases lay in between. This CDR3 contains 13 residues. Germline V CDR1 and CDR2: MDHEN, SYDVKM. The CDR3 nucleotides are TGTGCCAGCCGTATTGGCAGGGGCACTGAAGCTTTCTTT. It specifies CASRIGRGTEAFF.

This clonotype was seen ten or more times. The chain is built from TRBV12-3 or TRBV12-4 and TRBJ2-7; 9 positions match TRBD1. The CDR3 runs to 15 residues. Unmatched junction bases numbered 6, after V lost 3 bases and J lost 3 bases. The CDR3, as DNA: TGTGCCAGCAGTTTCGCCGGGACAGGGCTCTACGAGCAGTACTTC. It yields the protein CASSFAGTGLYEQYF.

The chain couples TRBV27 to TRBJ2-7; TRBD1 might be the D (7 bases). Trimming removed 6 bases at V and 1 base at J, with 16 bases between. Germline values: CDR1 MNHEY, CDR2 SMNVEV (reference sequence). The length of the CDR3 is 15 residues. CDR3 sequence (DNA): TGTGCCAGCAGAAGGGCGGGGACAGCTTCCTACGAGCAGTACTTC. Residues: CASRRAGTASYEQYF.

This clonotype was detected many times. The chain joins TRBV12-3 or TRBV12-4 to TRBJ1-1, with D maybe TRBD1 (6 bases). This CDR3 is built from 11 residues. Trimming took 3 bases from V and 7 from J, leaving 6 bases between them. CDR3 coding DNA: TGTGCCAGCAGTTTGGGACATGAAGCTTTCTTT. It yields the protein CASSLGHEAFF.

There are many counts of this clonotype. The rearrangement joins TRBV7-2 to TRBJ2-7; 10 nucleotides line up with TRBD2. The germline CDR1 and CDR2 sequences are SGHTA and FQGNSA. With 4 bases clipped from V and 0 bases from J, the junction kept 6 bases outside the gene matches. The CDR3 runs to 16 residues. The CDR3, as DNA: TGTGCCAGCAGCTCATTAGCGGGAGGACCCTCCTACGAGCAGTACTTC. This sequence encodes CASSSLAGGPSYEQYF.

This clonotype was observed a handful of times. The chain recombines TRBV19 with TRBJ2-1; unclear D gene. From germline, CDR1 is LNHDA and CDR2 SQIVND (reference sequence). The CDR3 spans 14 residues. V lost 3 bases and J 5 bases, leaving 11 bases between the germline ends. The CDR3 spells CASSIWGTDNEQFF. CDR3 nucleotide sequence: TGTGCCAGTAGTATCTGGGGAACTGACAATGAGCAGTTCTTC.